One and the same sample provided the 26 T cell receptor beta chains below, sequenced in a study of PD-L1 blockade in urothelial cancer. Sequenced by immunoSEQ multiplex PCR; TCRdb stores in-frame clones only, minus some. Among approximately 80,000 clones listed, about 80% were seen once. The input for sequencing was PBMCs, taken around atezolizumab (anti-PD-L1) treatment. The source is a man in his sixties or seventies with urothelial cancer.

The chain links TRBV19 to TRBJ2-3; weak D call: TRBD2 (6 bases). CDR1 LNHDA and CDR2 SQIVND come from the germline V gene (reference sequence). The CDR3 is 15 amino acids. V lost 6 bases and J lost 1, with 14 bases in between. The CDR3 DNA reads TGTGCCAGTAGACTTCTTAGCGGACGCACAGATACGCAGTATTTT. Translating it yields CASRLLSGRTDTQYF.

J is TRBJ2-7 and V is TRBV6-1; 7 bases fit TRBD1. The length of the CDR3 is 15 residues. Trimming took 5 bases from V and 0 from J; bases not matched to a gene: 7. Per the germline V gene, CDR1 is MNHNS and CDR2 is SASEGT. The CDR3 coding sequence is TGTGCCAGCAGTTTAGGGGGCCGAAGCTCCTACGAGCAGTACTTC. Amino acids: CASSLGGRSSYEQYF.

The rearrangement links TRBV6-1 to TRBJ1-5, with D possibly being TRBD1 (6 bases). The CDR3 has 15 amino acids. Germline V gives CDR1 MNHNS, CDR2 SASEGT. Trimming pared 6 bases from V and 7 bases from J, leaving 19 bases between. CDR3 coding DNA: TGTGCCAGCAGGGCCGGGGGGGCAGAGGACCAGCCCCAGCATTTT. It translates to CASRAGGAEDQPQHF.

The chain combines TRBV5-1 with TRBJ2-3, with D possibly matching TRBD2 (6 bases). V was cut by 0 bases and J by 1 base, with 12 bases left in between. Per the germline V gene, CDR1 is SGHRS and CDR2 is YFSETQ. The length of the CDR3 is 16 residues. The CDR3 nucleotides are TGCGCCAGCAGCTTGGTACTGGGGGGAGGCACAGATACGCAGTATTTT. Translated: CASSLVLGGGTDTQYF. Full variable domain (rest looked up from reference TRBV5-1 and TRBJ2-3): KAGVTQTPRYLIKTRGQQVTLSCSPISGHRSVSWYQQTPGQGLQFLFEYFSETQRNKGNFPGRFSGRQFSNSRSEMNVSTLELGDSALYLCASSLVLGGGTDTQYFGPGTRLTVL.

The rearrangement uses TRBV18 and TRBJ1-4; tentative D call: TRBD1 (6 bases). The length of the CDR3 is 15 residues. V lost 3 bases and J lost 8, with 16 bases in between. Germline lookup yields CDR1 KGHSH and CDR2 LQKENI. The CDR3 sequence: CASSPRTGGQEKLFF. The CDR3 DNA reads TGTGCCAGCTCACCTCGGACCGGGGGGCAGGAAAAACTGTTTTTT.

This clone was detected a few times. The J gene is TRBJ1-2, the V gene TRBV6-5, with 10 bases that match TRBD1. Germline values: CDR1 MNHEY, CDR2 SVGAGI. Germline trimming cut 4 bases from V and 2 bases from J; bases unmatched to any gene: 4. CDR3 length: 15 amino acids. Here the CDR3 reads CASSSRDRGNYGYTF. The DNA of the CDR3 is TGTGCCAGCAGTTCACGGGACAGGGGAAACTATGGCTACACCTTC.

The chain is built from TRBV5-4 and TRBJ2-1, with D unresolved. Per germline, CDR1 SGHNT and CDR2 YYREEE (reference sequence). This CDR3 has 13 amino acids. The V gene lost 6 bases and the J gene lost 7 bases, with 14 bases spanning the gap. The CDR3 spells CASKDQTRNEQFF. Written as DNA, the CDR3 is TGTGCCAGCAAAGACCAGACGCGGAATGAGCAGTTCTTC.

This clone has more than one count but fewer than ten. The chain recombines TRBV27 with TRBJ2-7; 11 bases are a match to TRBD2. The germline gives CDR1 MNHEY, CDR2 SMNVEV (reference sequence). CDR3 length: 14 amino acids. V lost 6 bases to trimming and J lost 0 bases; unmatched junction nucleotides: 1. The CDR3 bases are TGTGCCAGCAGGGGACTAGCGGACTCCTACGAGCAGTACTTC. It encodes CASRGLADSYEQYF.

This clone was detected once. The V gene is TRBV19, the J gene TRBJ2-1; 14 nucleotides agree with TRBD2. Trimming took 5 bases from V and 7 from J; bases not matched to a gene: 10. The CDR3 is 17 residues long. The germline V gene encodes CDR1 LNHDA and CDR2 SQIVND (reference sequence). The CDR3 nucleotides read TGTGCCAGTAGTCCATCCGGGACTAGCGGGAGAGGTAATGAGCAGTTCTTC. Its protein product is CASSPSGTSGRGNEQFF.

The V call is TRBV12-5, the J call TRBJ1-1; D might be TRBD1 (5 bases). The germline gives CDR1 LGHNT, CDR2 FRNRAP. The CDR3 sequence is 12 residues long. The V and J ends lost 8 bases and 4 bases respectively, with 11 bases between them. DNA of the CDR3: TGTGCTAGTAGGGGTATTGTCACTGAAGCTTTCTTT. This translates into CASRGIVTEAFF.

As to this clone: One end of the junction fails to match germline, which may point to a read error. The rearrangement joins TRBV7-6 to TRBJ2-3, with D maybe TRBD2 (6 bases). The CDR3 has 15 residues. CDR1 SGHVS and CDR2 FNYEAQ come from the germline V gene. The CDR3 protein is CASSIAAGGTDTQYF. The CDR3 nucleotides are TGTGCCAGCAGCATAGCGGCAGGAGGAACAGATACGCAGTATTTT.

The V and J genes are TRBV27 and TRBJ1-4; a weak D match, TRBD1 (5 bases). Trimming took 6 bases from V and 0 from J, leaving 11 bases between them. CDR1 is MNHEY, CDR2 SMNVEV, per germline (reference sequence). The CDR3 runs to 15 residues. The CDR3 reads CASSRGGSTNEKLFF. CDR3 nucleotide sequence: TGTGCCAGCAGCCGCGGGGGATCAACTAATGAAAAACTGTTTTTT.

This clone has a single count. V usage is TRBV30 and J usage is TRBJ2-5, with D possibly being TRBD2 (5 bases). V dropped 0 bases and J dropped 7 bases, with 12 bases sitting between them. Germline CDR1 GTSNPN, CDR2 SVGIG (reference sequence). The CDR3 covers 13 residues. CDR3 DNA sequence: TGTGCCTGGAGTGTAATGGCCGGAGGGACCCAGTACTTC. Its translation: CAWSVMAGGTQYF.

This chain links TRBV13 with TRBJ1-3; 7 positions match TRBD1. V was pared by 5 bases and J by 0 bases, with 7 bases of the junction left unmatched. In germline, CDR1 is PRHDT, CDR2 FYEKMQ (reference sequence). This CDR3 contains 16 residues. The CDR3 bases are TGTGCCAGCAGCCAAACAGGGGCCGCCTCTGGAAACACCATATATTTT. It is translated as CASSQTGAASGNTIYF.

This chain uses TRBV6-5 with TRBJ1-2, with D possibly TRBD1 on 6 matching bases. V was cut by 0 bases and J by 7 bases, with 12 bases left in between. Per the germline V gene, CDR1 is MNHEY and CDR2 is SVGAGI. The CDR3 length is 14 residues. The CDR3 loop reads CASSYSGQLGGYTF. The CDR3 bases are TGTGCCAGCAGTTACTCTGGACAGTTAGGTGGCTACACCTTC.

Worth noting for this clone: The same CDR3 also results from other DNA sequences found in this sample. The chain employs TRBV9 and TRBJ2-2; D is perhaps TRBD1 (5 bases). Trimming took 0 bases from V and 1 from J, leaving 7 bases between them. The germline CDR1 and CDR2 sequences are SGDLS and YYNGEE. The CDR3 has 15 amino acids. CDR3 DNA sequence: TGTGCCAGCAGCGTAGGGCAGGGGAACACCGGGGAGCTGTTTTTT. Amino acid sequence: CASSVGQGNTGELFF.

The chain uses TRBV5-1 and TRBJ2-7; no clear D gene. CDR1 and CDR2 (germline): SGHRS, YFSETQ. The CDR3 length is 12 residues. Trimming removed 8 bases from V and 6 bases from J, with 15 bases in between. In DNA form, the CDR3 reads TGCGCCAGGTGCCCCGAGGTCCGCGAGCAGTACTTC. Protein product: CARCPEVREQYF. Based on the CDR3 plus reference TRBV5-1 and TRBJ2-7, the full variable domain is KAGVTQTPRYLIKTRGQQVTLSCSPISGHRSVSWYQQTPGQGLQFLFEYFSETQRNKGNFPGRFSGRQFSNSRSEMNVSTLELGDSALYLCARCPEVREQYFGPGTRLTVT.

The genes are TRBV2 and TRBJ2-7; 9 positions agree with TRBD1. Germline V gene sequence: CDR1 SNHLY, CDR2 FYNNEI. The CDR3 is made up of 13 amino acids. The J segment lost 5 bases and the V segment lost 7 bases, leaving 6 bases of the junction unmatched. CDR3 loop: CASTQDRGNEQYF. The CDR3 DNA reads as TGTGCCAGCACCCAGGACAGGGGTAACGAGCAGTACTTC.

This sequence joins TRBV15 and TRBJ2-1; weak D call: TRBD2 (7 bases). V gave up 0 bases and J gave up 4 bases, with 16 bases separating them. In germline, CDR1 is LNHNV, CDR2 YYDKDF (reference sequence). The CDR3 runs 17 residues. CDR3 residues: CATSRDYAGASYNEQFF. In DNA form, the CDR3 reads TGTGCCACCAGCAGAGATTACGCGGGGGCCTCTTACAATGAGCAGTTCTTC.

The V call is TRBV2, the J call TRBJ2-7; 7 nucleotides align to TRBD1. Germline V gene sequence: CDR1 SNHLY, CDR2 FYNNEI. J was trimmed by 4 bases and V by 7 bases; bases with no gene match: 7. The CDR3 totals 13 residues. CDR3 loop: CASKQGVLYEQYF. Written as DNA, the CDR3 is TGTGCCAGCAAGCAGGGGGTCCTGTACGAGCAGTACTTC.

The J gene is TRBJ2-3, the V gene TRBV7-9, with 11 bases fitting TRBD2. Trimming at V came to 5 bases and at J to 2 bases, leaving 6 bases not matched to a gene. This CDR3 is 16 amino acids long. Germline CDR1 SEHNR, CDR2 FQNEAQ (reference sequence). The CDR3 spells CASSLLAGGITDTQYF. The CDR3, as DNA: TGTGCCAGCAGCCTTTTAGCGGGGGGGATCACAGATACGCAGTATTTT.

This clone was observed a handful of times. The chain recombines TRBV15 with TRBJ1-5; weak D call: TRBD1 (5 bases). The CDR3 is made up of 14 amino acids. The V end was cut by 1 base, the J end by 2 bases, with 6 bases between. Germline lookup yields CDR1 LNHNV and CDR2 YYDKDF (reference sequence). CDR3 bases: TGTGCCACCAGCAGAGGCAGGGGCAATCAGCCCCAGCATTTT. Amino acids: CATSRGRGNQPQHF.

The rearrangement joins TRBV10-3 to TRBJ2-2; TRBD2 aligns across 9 bases. The CDR3 runs to 18 residues. The V gene's germline CDR1 is ENHRY and CDR2 SYGVKD. The ends lost 3 bases at V and 4 bases at J; junction bases unmatched: 12. The CDR3 region is CAISEMDMRGGRTGELFF. The CDR3 DNA is TGTGCCATCAGTGAAATGGACATGCGGGGGGGCCGCACCGGGGAGCTGTTTTTT.

V is TRBV28 and J is TRBJ2-1; 7 bases map to TRBD2. The junction had 9 bases not matched to a gene; V was cut back by 3 bases and J by 4 bases. Germline values: CDR1 MDHEN, CDR2 SYDVKM. CDR3 length: 16 amino acids. The CDR3 DNA is TGTGCCAGCAGTTTCCTCGGGATAGCGGGTTACAATGAGCAGTTCTTC. Translated, it gives CASSFLGIAGYNEQFF.

The chain uses TRBV19 and TRBJ2-2; the match to TRBD1 covers 9 bases. The CDR3 length is 14 residues. Germline V gives CDR1 LNHDA, CDR2 SQIVND (reference sequence). J gave up 5 bases and V 7 bases, and 5 bases lay outside the gene matches. In DNA form, the CDR3 reads TGTGCCAGTAATCGGGGGACAGGGACCGGGGAGCTGTTTTTT. Protein: CASNRGTGTGELFF.

This clone has a single count. The chain uses TRBV7-2 and TRBJ1-2; 7 bases are a match to TRBD1. J was trimmed by 7 bases and V by 2 bases; bases with no gene match: 10. The CDR3 length is 15 residues. Germline loops: CDR1 SGHTA, CDR2 FQGNSA. In DNA form, the CDR3 reads TGTGCCAGCAGCTTAACCTTACAGGGGCAAGGTGGCTACACCTTC. Translation gives CASSLTLQGQGGYTF.